Presented here are 13 T cell receptor beta chains from one specimen sequenced in a study of blood T cells in healthy people across ages. Primers used in a second PCR of about 7 to 12 cycles were a sample-barcoded 5' primer and a J-beta primer mix. TCRdb re-called the 5' RACE reads through MiXCR, storing one row per CDR3 protein. The sample holds roughly 560,000 distinct CDR3 sequences, less than 25% seen once. This same sample was also part of a study on T cells of mothers and their children.

The material sequenced was blood. The receptors shown here come from a boy aged 5-17 years in good health.

This rearrangement joins TRBV6-2 or TRBV6-3 to TRBJ2-5; no definite D call. The J call may be in error: the DNA end matches TRBJ2-7 better. CDR1 and CDR2 from the germline V gene are MNHEY and SVGEGT. This CDR3 spans 17 amino acids. The CDR3 bases are TGTGCCAGCAGTTCCTCTGGTGTGGTCCTAGAGTACTACGAGCAGTACTTC. Its translation: CASSSSGVVLEYYEQYF.

The chain couples TRBV28 to TRBJ2-7; D gene unclear. This CDR3 has 15 amino acids. The V gene lost 6 bases and the J gene lost 5 bases, with 20 bases spanning the gap. Germline CDR1 is MDHEN and CDR2 is SYDVKM. The CDR3, as DNA: TGTGCCAGCAGCCATAAGTGGACCTCTGGCAACGAGCAGTACTTC. It is translated as CASSHKWTSGNEQYF.

V gene TRBV10-3 combines with J gene TRBJ2-3, with TRBD2 as a possible D gene (5 bases). V gave up 6 bases and J gave up 6 bases, with 13 bases separating them. CDR1 and CDR2 (germline): ENHRY, SYGVKD. This CDR3 spans 13 amino acids. The CDR3 nucleotides are TGTGCCATCAGGGGTAGCGAATTTGATACGCAGTATTTT. It translates to CAIRGSEFDTQYF.

With regard to this clonotype: Sequence at one end of the junction differs from germline and may be a read error. This chain uses TRBV4-1 with TRBJ2-1, with D uncertain. The CDR3 loop spans 16 amino acids. CDR1 is MGHRA, CDR2 YSYEKL, per germline. CDR3 region: CVSSLPAGSPYNEQFF. The CDR3 DNA is TGCGTCAGCAGCCTCCCGGCAGGCTCGCCCTACAATGAGCAGTTCTTC.

V usage is TRBV24-1 and J usage is TRBJ2-1, with 8 bases fitting TRBD1. In germline, CDR1 is KGHDR, CDR2 SFDVKD. Trimming at V came to 3 bases and at J to 7 bases, leaving 7 bases not matched to a gene. The CDR3 is made up of 15 amino acids. The CDR3 reads CATSDPLDRVNEQFF. The CDR3 DNA reads TGTGCCACCAGTGATCCCCTGGACAGGGTAAATGAGCAGTTCTTC.

This clonotype was recorded a few times. The chain couples TRBV20-1 to TRBJ2-5; 11 bases map to TRBD2. This CDR3 region has 17 residues. Germline V gene sequence: CDR1 DFQATT, CDR2 SNEGSKA (reference sequence). V was pared by 0 bases and J by 1 base, with 7 bases of the junction left unmatched. The CDR3 coding sequence is TGCAGTGCTAGAGATTGGCTAGCGGGGGGACTCCAAGAGACCCAGTACTTC. Its protein product is CSARDWLAGGLQETQYF.

The chain uses TRBV12-3 or TRBV12-4 and TRBJ2-1; TRBD1 matches at 11 bases. This CDR3 region has 15 residues. The ends lost 3 bases at V and 9 bases at J; junction bases unmatched: 7. As DNA, the CDR3 is TGTGCCAGCAGTTTCCGGGACAGGGGGTTCAGTGAGCAGTTCTTC. This sequence encodes CASSFRDRGFSEQFF.

This clonotype was seen at least ten times. J is TRBJ2-6 and V is TRBV4-2; perhaps TRBD1 as D (5 bases). The CDR3 contains 16 residues. The V end was cut by 0 bases, the J end by 2 bases, with 8 bases between. The germline V gene has CDR1 LGHNA and CDR2 YNFKEQ. The CDR3 nucleotides read TGTGCCAGCAGCCAAGATGAAGGGGCTGGGGCCAACGTCCTGACTTTC. Its protein product is CASSQDEGAGANVLTF.

This chain links TRBV7-2 with TRBJ1-2; 10 nucleotides agree with TRBD1. Germline lookup yields CDR1 SGHTA and CDR2 FQGNSA. The CDR3 runs to 15 residues. The ends lost 5 bases at V and 10 bases at J; junction bases unmatched: 13. The CDR3 region is CASSRYGTGVDHYTF. In DNA form, the CDR3 reads TGTGCCAGCAGCCGTTACGGGACAGGGGTAGACCACTACACCTTC.

In its sample, this clonotype was seen a few times. The V call is TRBV9, the J call TRBJ2-5, with D maybe TRBD2 (6 bases). The CDR3 sequence is 14 residues long. Germline CDR1 is SGDLS and CDR2 is YYNGEE. The V gene lost 3 bases and the J gene lost 2 bases, with 11 bases spanning the gap. The CDR3 DNA is TGTGCCAGCAGCGGGACTACCCTACAAGAGACCCAGTACTTC. It specifies CASSGTTLQETQYF.

The V gene is TRBV15, the J gene TRBJ2-5; no definite D call. With the DNA end fitting TRBJ2-1 better, the J assignment may be wrong. Germline CDR1 LNHNV, CDR2 YYDKDF (reference sequence). This CDR3 has 14 residues. CDR3: CATSRDRSPNEQFF. The CDR3 nucleotides are TGTGCCACCAGCAGAGATCGGAGTCCCAATGAGCAGTTCTTC.

This clonotype was counted a few times. This chain links TRBV20-1 with TRBJ1-5; D is ambiguous. The germline CDR1 and CDR2 sequences are DFQATT and SNEGSKA (reference sequence). V lost 6 bases and J lost 7, with 13 bases in between. CDR3 length equals 12 residues. The DNA for the CDR3 is TGCAGTGCCTTCGATGGAAACCAGCCCCAGCATTTT. Its translation is CSAFDGNQPQHF.

This clonotype has more than one count but fewer than ten. The chain couples TRBV20-1 to TRBJ2-5, with 8 bases matching TRBD1. Germline CDR1 and CDR2: DFQATT and SNEGSKA (reference sequence). This CDR3 region has 14 residues. V was pared by 1 base and J by 0 bases, with 1 base of the junction left unmatched. The DNA for the CDR3 is TGCAGTGCTAGAGGGACAGGGCACCAAGAGACCCAGTACTTC. Its protein is CSARGTGHQETQYF.